These T cell receptor beta chains were read from a single sample in a study of shared clonotypes between healthy human individuals. This table comes from immunoSEQ multiplex PCR, and its TCRdb copy is limited to in-frame clones, with some not included. Here the sample spans over 2 million clones, about nine tenths being singletons. Sequencing was done on a sample of naive CD4+ T cells from PBMCs. These receptors were collected from a man aged 18 to 29 in good health. Some clones in this sample may be carry-over from other donors' samples. The CDR3 runs from the conserved cysteine through the conserved F or W. The D gene is left open where the match is weak. Size values are once, few and many counts, or a class for expanded clones, and some rows have none.

cdr3_nt,cdr3_aa,d_call,v_call,clone_size,j_call
TGTGCCAGCAGTCTCTCACCCGGGAGTACGAGAATGGGGAACACCGGGGAGCTGTTTTTT,CASSLSPGSTRMGNTGELFF,-,TRBV28,-,TRBJ2-2
TGTGCCAGTAGTACCCGGGACAGGCGCTACGAGCAGTACTTC,CASSTRDRRYEQYF,TRBD1,TRBV19,-,TRBJ2-7
TGTGCCAGCAGTTACCACGGGACTAGCGGCACCGGGGAGCTGTTTTTT,CASSYHGTSGTGELFF,TRBD2,TRBV6-6,-,TRBJ2-2
TGTGCCAGCAGCCCTCCCGGGGGGGCGCGGGACGAGCAGTACTTC,CASSPPGGARDEQYF,TRBD2,TRBV7-9,-,TRBJ2-7
TGTGCCAGCCAGGGGGGAGGGGACCCCTACGAGCAGTACTTC,CASQGGGDPYEQYF,-,TRBV28,-,TRBJ2-7
TGTGCCAGCAGCCCGGGTTTGTTAGGGTTGGACGAGCAGTACTTC,CASSPGLLGLDEQYF,-,TRBV5-4,-,TRBJ2-7
TGTGCCAGCAGTAAAATTACAGAGACCCAGTACTTC,CASSKITETQYF,-,TRBV6-1,once,TRBJ2-5
TGCGCCAGCAGCTTCGGTTCCCAAGAGACCCAGTACTTC,CASSFGSQETQYF,-,TRBV5-1,-,TRBJ2-5
TGTGCCAGCAGTGTGGCTAGCGGGAGTGTTCGGCAGTTCTTC,CASSVASGSVRQFF,TRBD2,TRBV2,once,TRBJ2-1
TGTGCCAGCAGTGAGGACAGGGGGGCCTACGAGCAGTACTTC,CASSEDRGAYEQYF,TRBD1,TRBV2,-,TRBJ2-7
TGCGCCAGCAGCTTGGACAGGGCTGGCACTGAAGCTTTCTTT,CASSLDRAGTEAFF,-,TRBV5-1,-,TRBJ1-1
TGCAGCGTGACCGAGATGAACACTGAAGCTTTCTTT,CSVTEMNTEAFF,-,TRBV29-1,-,TRBJ1-1
TGTGCCAGCAGAACCGGGGGCTTGGGCACTGAAGCTTTCTTT,CASRTGGLGTEAFF,-,TRBV28,-,TRBJ1-1
TGTGCCTGGAGTGTGACATTTAGGGACAGGAATGGCTACACCTTC,CAWSVTFRDRNGYTF,TRBD1,TRBV30,-,TRBJ1-2
TGTGCCAGCCGTCTTTCCGGGACAGGCGTTCCTAGCAATCAGCCCCAGCATTTT,CASRLSGTGVPSNQPQHF,TRBD1,TRBV28,-,TRBJ1-5
TGTGCCAGTAGTATGCCCGGGAGTTACTCCTACAATGAGCAGTTCTTC,CASSMPGSYSYNEQFF,-,TRBV19,-,TRBJ2-1
TGCAGCGTTGAAGGACAGACCTACTACGAGCAGTACTTC,CSVEGQTYYEQYF,-,TRBV29-1,-,TRBJ2-7
TGCGCCAGCAGCCAACTCGGACTAGCGGGAGGGCATGGCTACAATGAGCAGTTCTTC,CASSQLGLAGGHGYNEQFF,TRBD2,TRBV4-1,once,TRBJ2-1
TGCGCCAGCAGCCAAGTCTTGTCTCGGGGCCAGCCCCAGCATTTT,CASSQVLSRGQPQHF,-,TRBV4-3,-,TRBJ1-5
TGTGCCAGCAGCACACCGGGACAGCCACTGGATACGCAGTATTTT,CASSTPGQPLDTQYF,TRBD1,TRBV28,-,TRBJ2-3
TGTGCCAGCAGTTACTGGGCCCAGGGTGATAGTGGTGGCTACACCTTC,CASSYWAQGDSGGYTF,-,TRBV6-5,-,TRBJ1-2
TGTGCCAGCAGTGCGGGCTTCGCCACAGATACGCAGTATTTT,CASSAGFATDTQYF,-,TRBV6-1,once,TRBJ2-3
TGTGCCAGCAGTTTATGGCGGCAGGGAGCAAGCACTGAAGCTTTCTTT,CASSLWRQGASTEAFF,-,TRBV28,-,TRBJ1-1
TGTGCCAGCAGTCTACTCCGACAGGGGAGTACGCAGTATTTT,CASSLLRQGSTQYF,TRBD1,TRBV28,once,TRBJ2-3
TGTGCCAGCACTCAACCACAGGGGGCGCGAGGGAAGACCGACAATGAGCAGTTCTTC,CASTQPQGARGKTDNEQFF,TRBD1,TRBV7-9,-,TRBJ2-1
TGTGCCAGCCTCGGGGCCATTAAAGGCGAGGAAAAACTGTTTTTT,CASLGAIKGEEKLFF,-,TRBV2,-,TRBJ1-4
TGTGCCAGCAATCACGGTAAGGTTGCTGAAGCTTTCTTT,CASNHGKVAEAFF,-,TRBV28,-,TRBJ1-1
TGTGCCAGCAGCCCCGGGACAGGGTTTACCTATGGCTACACCTTC,CASSPGTGFTYGYTF,TRBD1,TRBV5-4,-,TRBJ1-2
TGTGCCAGCAGCTTCTCGACAGGCTACGAGCAGTACTTC,CASSFSTGYEQYF,-,TRBV11-3,-,TRBJ2-7
TGTGCCAGCAGCTTACGGCCGCGGCAGGGGGTAGGCACTGAAGCTTTCTTT,CASSLRPRQGVGTEAFF,TRBD1,TRBV7-9,-,TRBJ1-1
TGTGCCAGCAGGGGGTCGATGAACACTGAAGCTTTCTTT,CASRGSMNTEAFF,-,TRBV5-4,-,TRBJ1-1
TGCGCCAGCAGCCATTACCCCAGGGGGGCGAATGAAAAACTGTTTTTT,CASSHYPRGANEKLFF,TRBD1,TRBV4-1,-,TRBJ1-4
TGTGCCAGCAGTGTAGGACTAGAGCGTGAGCAGTTCTTC,CASSVGLEREQFF,TRBD2,TRBV2,once,TRBJ2-1
TGTGCCAGCAGTTTAGGACAGGGGGCAGCTTACGAGCAGTACTTC,CASSLGQGAAYEQYF,TRBD1,TRBV27,-,TRBJ2-7
TGTGCCAGCAGACACGACAGGGCGAACACTGAAGCTTTCTTT,CASRHDRANTEAFF,TRBD1,TRBV7-3,-,TRBJ1-1
TGTGCCAGCAGTGAAACTAGCGGCCCCTACGAGCAGTACTTC,CASSETSGPYEQYF,TRBD2,TRBV28,-,TRBJ2-7
TGTGCGATACTCTACAGGGTAAACTATGGCTACACCTTC,CAILYRVNYGYTF,-,TRBV30,-,TRBJ1-2
TGTGCCAGCAGTTGGCTATTAGCGGGAGTAAAGAACGGGGAGCTGTTTTTT,CASSWLLAGVKNGELFF,TRBD2,TRBV28,-,TRBJ2-2
TGCAGCGTTGAACGGCTAGCGGGCGACGAGCAGTACTTC,CSVERLAGDEQYF,TRBD2,TRBV29-1,-,TRBJ2-7
TGTGCCACCAGCAGAGAGACACCTCCGCAGTATTTT,CATSRETPPQYF,-,TRBV15,-,TRBJ2-3
TGTGCCAGCTCACCCGGACAGGTAGAGCGGTCCTATGGCTACACCTTC,CASSPGQVERSYGYTF,TRBD1,TRBV18,-,TRBJ1-2
TGTGCCAGCAGCTTAGGGTTGGGGGCCCCAAAGGGCTATGGCTACACCTTC,CASSLGLGAPKGYGYTF,-,TRBV7-6,-,TRBJ1-2
TGTGCCAGCAGCTTGCCGGCTGGAAACACCATATATTTT,CASSLPAGNTIYF,-,TRBV7-9,once,TRBJ1-3
TGTGCCAGCAGCTCAGGACTAGCAAGGGGATACGAGCAGTACTTC,CASSSGLARGYEQYF,TRBD2,TRBV5-4,-,TRBJ2-7
TGCAGCGTTGATGGTGGGTACCAAGAGACCCAGTACTTC,CSVDGGYQETQYF,-,TRBV29-1,-,TRBJ2-5
TGTGCCAGCTCACCCGATTACACCCAGGGGGGCTACACCTTC,CASSPDYTQGGYTF,-,TRBV18,-,TRBJ1-2
TGTGCCAGCAGTTACGGACGTAGCTCTGGGGCCAACGTCCTGACTTTC,CASSYGRSSGANVLTF,-,TRBV6-5,once,TRBJ2-6
TGTGCCAGCAGTGAAGCCCTTAAAGGGGGGGAGGGGAAGCCCCAGCATTTT,CASSEALKGGEGKPQHF,-,TRBV6-1,-,TRBJ1-5